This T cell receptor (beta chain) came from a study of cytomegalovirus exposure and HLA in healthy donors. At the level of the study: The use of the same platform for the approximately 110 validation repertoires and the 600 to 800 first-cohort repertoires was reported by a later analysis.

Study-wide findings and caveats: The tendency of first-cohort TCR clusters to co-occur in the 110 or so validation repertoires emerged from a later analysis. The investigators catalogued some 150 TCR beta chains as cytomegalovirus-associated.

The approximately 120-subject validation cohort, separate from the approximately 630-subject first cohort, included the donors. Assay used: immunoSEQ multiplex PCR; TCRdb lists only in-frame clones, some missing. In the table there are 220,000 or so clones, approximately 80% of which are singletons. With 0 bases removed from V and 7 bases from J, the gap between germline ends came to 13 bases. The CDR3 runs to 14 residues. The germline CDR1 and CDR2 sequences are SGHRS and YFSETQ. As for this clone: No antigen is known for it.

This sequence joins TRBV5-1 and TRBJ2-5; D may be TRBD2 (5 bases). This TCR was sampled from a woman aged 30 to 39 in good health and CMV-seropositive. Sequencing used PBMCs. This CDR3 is CASSLAWERATQYF. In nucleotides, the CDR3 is TGCGCCAGCAGCTTGGCTTGGGAGAGGGCGACCCAGTACTTC.